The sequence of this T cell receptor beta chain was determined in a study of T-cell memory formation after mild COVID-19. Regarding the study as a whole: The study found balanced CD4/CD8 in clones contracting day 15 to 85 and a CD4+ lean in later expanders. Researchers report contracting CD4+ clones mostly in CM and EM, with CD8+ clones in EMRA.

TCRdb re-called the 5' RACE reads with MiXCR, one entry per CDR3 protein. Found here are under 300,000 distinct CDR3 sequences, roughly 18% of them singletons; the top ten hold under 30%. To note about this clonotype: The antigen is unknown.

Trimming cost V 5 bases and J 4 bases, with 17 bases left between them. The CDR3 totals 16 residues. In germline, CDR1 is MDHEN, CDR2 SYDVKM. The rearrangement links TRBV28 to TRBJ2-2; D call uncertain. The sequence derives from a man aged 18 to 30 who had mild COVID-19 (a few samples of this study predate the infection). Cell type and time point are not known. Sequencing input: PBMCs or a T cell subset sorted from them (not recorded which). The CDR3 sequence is CASSLEAWRGTGELFF. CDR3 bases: TGTGCCAGCAGTCTAGAAGCCTGGAGAGGCACCGGGGAGCTGTTTTTT.